This T cell receptor (beta chain) came from a study of blood T cell repertoires in COVID-19. V lost 0 bases to trimming and J lost 2 bases, with 8 bases between them. Germline V gene sequence: CDR1 SGHRS, CDR2 YFSETQ. The CDR3 runs to 14 residues. Repertoires were generated with immunoSEQ multiplex PCR, while TCRdb's copy carries only in-frame clones and drops some. The sample contains about 440,000 clones, 88% of which appear only once. The V gene is TRBV5-1, the J gene TRBJ1-1; no firm D call. The sequence derives from a woman in her fifties or sixties with COVID-19, enrolled during active disease. Sequenced sample: peripheral blood. The CDR3: CASSLESVNTEAFF. DNA of the CDR3: TGCGCCAGCAGCTTGGAGTCAGTTAACACTGAAGCTTTCTTT.